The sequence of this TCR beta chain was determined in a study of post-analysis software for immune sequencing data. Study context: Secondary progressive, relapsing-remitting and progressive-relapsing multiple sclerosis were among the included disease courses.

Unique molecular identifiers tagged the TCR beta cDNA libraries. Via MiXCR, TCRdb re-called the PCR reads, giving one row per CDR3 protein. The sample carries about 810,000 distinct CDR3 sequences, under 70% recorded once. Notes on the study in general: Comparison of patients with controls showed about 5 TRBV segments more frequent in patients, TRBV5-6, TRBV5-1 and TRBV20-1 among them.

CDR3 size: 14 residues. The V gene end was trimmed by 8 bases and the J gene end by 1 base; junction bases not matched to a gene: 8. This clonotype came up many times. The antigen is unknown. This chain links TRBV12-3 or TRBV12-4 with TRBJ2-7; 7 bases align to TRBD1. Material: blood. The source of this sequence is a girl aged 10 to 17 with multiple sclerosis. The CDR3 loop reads CASSLTGPSYEQYF. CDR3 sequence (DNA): TGTGCCAGCTCCCTGACAGGGCCGTCCTACGAGCAGTACTTC.